This note documents a single T cell receptor beta chain sequence. No antigen is known for it. Stated time point: week 3, after first cycle of checkpoint inhibitor. Blood was drawn before treatment and at week 3 after checkpoint blockade. A fixed DNA input of about 320 ng was used per bulk PBMC sample. Sequenced by immunoSEQ multiplex PCR; TCRdb stores in-frame clones only, minus some. The sample gives fewer than 12,000 clones, over 70% of which show up once; 6.5% to 7% is in the top ten. This entry belongs to a study of blood T cell dynamics during melanoma immunotherapy. Study-wide context: Patients with metastatic melanoma got pembrolizumab or nivolumab-ipilimumab as first-line care. Whole-study results and caveats: Whether repertoire-driving clones were melanoma-specific could not be determined.

The V gene lost 6 bases and the J gene lost 1 base, with 9 bases spanning the gap. The CDR3 consists of 12 residues. The germline CDR1 and CDR2 sequences are SQVTM and ANQGSEA. The sequence was obtained from a human donor with melanoma. The sample here was blood, taken from a patient treated with checkpoint blockade. The chain joins TRBV29-1 to TRBJ1-2; D gene ambiguous. The CDR3, as DNA: TGCAGCGTGACGGACGGTAACTATGGCTACACCTTC. Its protein is CSVTDGNYGYTF.